This T cell receptor beta chain was observed in a study of shared clonotypes between healthy human individuals. Study at large: Those who served as donors were a couple of women and a few men between the ages of 18 and 49.

Germline loops: CDR1 DFQATT, CDR2 SNEGSKA (reference sequence). The CDR3 runs 11 residues. Trimming removed 7 bases from V and 5 bases from J; junction bases left unmatched: 0. Samples underwent the assay at deep level. Measured with immunoSEQ multiplex PCR; TCRdb has only the in-frame clones, and not every one. The sample records about 500,000 clones, about 74% being singletons. The rearrangement uses TRBV20-1 and TRBJ2-7; 12 bases agree with TRBD2. The TCR originated in a woman aged 40 to 55 in good health. Some clones in this sample may be carry-over from other donors' samples. Sequencing was carried out using PBMCs. The CDR3 loop reads CSGTSGDEQYF. The CDR3 DNA reads TGCAGTGGGACTAGCGGGGACGAGCAGTACTTC.